This T cell receptor (beta chain) is from a study of T cells after yellow fever vaccination. Overall study findings and caveats: In FACS-sorted repertoires, abundant clonotypes from the bulk population could appear as contaminants.

Using its own MiXCR run on the 5' RACE reads, TCRdb lists one record per CDR3 protein. The sample holds roughly 120,000 distinct CDR3 sequences, 8% to 9.5% seen once. Many counts were recorded for this clonotype. Its antigen is unknown. The CDR3 spans 14 residues. Germline V gives CDR1 MNHNS, CDR2 SASEGT. Trimming pared 6 bases from V and 0 bases from J, leaving 11 bases between. Sequences were derived from CD8+ T cells sorted from PBMCs, sampled 45 days after the yellow fever booster vaccination. The chain joins TRBV6-1 to TRBJ2-5; D remains ambiguous. This receptor was taken from a man aged 25 to 40 who received the YFV17D yellow fever vaccine. CDR3 in amino acids: CASSNLGNQETQYF. The CDR3 bases are TGTGCCAGCAGCAACCTGGGGAACCAAGAGACCCAGTACTTC.